This T cell receptor beta chain was recovered during a study of molecular identifiers for immune sequencing clone quantification. Study summary: For replicates, RNA isolated from approximately 22,000 or 94,000 naive CD8 cells was divided into five portions, of which four were sequenced. Whole-study results and caveats: Over 99% of CMV-specific effector molecules, but under 1% of naive ones, were in clones above 20 copies.

Making the bulk TCR libraries relied on previously described methods and listed TCR primers. TCRdb reanalysed the PCR reads using MiXCR and keeps one entry per CDR3 protein. The repertoire holds hundreds of thousands of distinct CDR3 sequences, with about 22% as singletons. This clonotype has only a few counts. Its antigen is not identified. V dropped 6 bases and J dropped 4; count of bases not matched to a gene: 11. This CDR3 is 16 amino acids long. CDR1 DFQATT and CDR2 SNEGSKA come from the germline V gene (reference sequence). The origin of this receptor is a human donor in good health. Some libraries in this study had Jurkat cell RNA spiked in. The V call is TRBV20-1, the J call TRBJ2-3; 12 positions agree with TRBD2. The sample consisted of naive CD8+ T cells from blood, with Jurkat cell RNA spiked in. Noted subset: FACS-sorted CD8+CD4-CCR7+CD45RA+ naive T cells. The CDR3: CSAFKGTSGFPDTQYF. In nucleotides, the CDR3 is TGCAGTGCCTTCAAAGGGACTAGCGGGTTTCCAGATACGCAGTATTTT.